One sample yielded the 9 T cell receptor beta chains listed below, sequenced in a study of blood T cells in healthy people across ages. A second PCR of 7 to 11 cycles used a sample-barcoded 5' primer and a J-beta primer mix. From the 5' RACE reads, TCRdb called clonotypes with MiXCR, one entry per CDR3 protein. The table includes approximately 360,000 distinct CDR3 sequences, 52% detected once. The sample comprised blood. Receptors were obtained from a man aged 55 to 70 in good health.

There are many counts of this clonotype. The chain carries TRBV7-3 and TRBJ2-7; a weak D match, TRBD2 (6 bases). The V end was cut by 2 bases, the J end by 9 bases, with 14 bases between. The CDR3 extends over 13 amino acids. CDR1 is SGHTA, CDR2 FQGTGA, per germline. The CDR3, as DNA: TGTGCCAGCAGCTTAGACGGGAGTTCGGGGCAGTACTTC. It encodes CASSLDGSSGQYF.

This clonotype has a handful of counts. J is TRBJ2-5 and V is TRBV4-3, with TRBD1 as a possible D gene (5 bases). V lost 0 bases and J 11 bases, leaving 19 bases between the germline ends. Germline CDR1 LGHNA, CDR2 YSLEER. CDR3 length equals 15 residues. In DNA form, the CDR3 reads TGCGCCAGCAGCCAAGATGGGAACAGGATGAATGAGCAGTACTTC. This gives the protein CASSQDGNRMNEQYF.

The rearrangement links TRBV14 to TRBJ2-7; D gene unclear. Germline CDR1 is SGHDN and CDR2 is FVKESK. The CDR3 runs 15 residues. The V end lost 3 bases, the J end lost 2 bases, and 14 bases lay between the germline ends. CDR3 in DNA: TGTGCCAGCAGCCATGATCCGGGTTCTACCTACGAGCAGTACTTC. This sequence encodes CASSHDPGSTYEQYF.

As DNA, the CDR3 is TGCAGCACCCGGACCGGGACAGTGAACACTGAAGCTTTCTTT. Translated: CSTRTGTVNTEAFF. The rearrangement uses TRBV29-1 and TRBJ1-1; 7 nucleotides match TRBD1. The V gene's germline CDR1 is SQVTM and CDR2 ANQGSEA. J lost 0 bases, V lost 8 bases, and 9 bases had no gene match. This CDR3 region has 14 residues.

CDR3 in DNA: TGCAGTGCTAGTCTTTCATTGGTGGGTCAGCCCCAGCATTTT. It yields the protein CSASLSLVGQPQHF. The chain couples TRBV20-1 to TRBJ1-5; D gene ambiguous. Germline assignment: CDR1 DFQATT and CDR2 SNEGSKA (reference sequence). V dropped 3 bases and J dropped 6 bases, with 15 bases sitting between them. The CDR3 is 14 residues long.

This clonotype was observed many times. V usage is TRBV6-6 and J usage is TRBJ2-7; the match to TRBD2 covers 10 bases. The germline CDR1 and CDR2 sequences are MNHNY and SVGAGI (reference sequence). This CDR3 comprises 15 residues. V was clipped by 8 bases and J by 0 bases; unmatched bases: 7. CDR3 amino acids: CASGRTSGTSYEQYF. DNA of the CDR3: TGTGCCAGCGGAAGAACTAGCGGGACCTCCTACGAGCAGTACTTC.

The genes are TRBV4-2 and TRBJ2-1; tentative D call: TRBD1 (6 bases). Looked up from germline, CDR1 is LGHNA and CDR2 is YNFKEQ. The ends were cut back, 0 bases at V and 3 bases at J, with 9 bases in the middle. The CDR3 has 15 amino acids. This CDR3 is CASSQDRGVYNEQFF. In DNA, the CDR3 is TGTGCCAGCAGCCAAGACAGGGGAGTCTACAATGAGCAGTTCTTC.

The chain couples TRBV4-3 to TRBJ2-7; 7 nucleotides align to TRBD2. V lost 1 base, J lost 3 bases, and 6 bases stayed unmatched. The CDR3 has 15 amino acids. CDR1 is LGHNA, CDR2 YSLEER, per germline. The CDR3 here is CASSQVSGALYEQYF. CDR3 DNA: TGCGCCAGCAGCCAAGTAAGCGGGGCTCTCTACGAGCAGTACTTC.

The genes are TRBV7-9 and TRBJ1-1, with TRBD1 identical over 7 bases. Germline values: CDR1 SEHNR, CDR2 FQNEAQ (reference sequence). V lost 5 bases, J lost 10 bases, and 10 bases stayed unmatched. The CDR3 loop spans 13 amino acids. CDR3 amino acids: CASSPRDSILAFF. CDR3 nucleotide sequence: TGTGCCAGCAGCCCCCGGGACAGTATTCTAGCTTTCTTT.